The present entry profiles one T cell receptor (beta chain) with its context. This specimen comes from a study of blood T cell repertoires in COVID-19. Study-wide background: T cells, B-cell-depleted T cells, or PBMCs supplied cDNA or gDNA.

As processed by the authors: Nucleated cell counts were estimated from reference gene primer amplification. TCRdb's copy holds only in-frame clones and misses some; the assay was immunoSEQ multiplex PCR. D and trimming were read from the DNA, whereas the V and J calls and clone size are those reported in that table. The sample has 200,000 to 300,000 clones, roughly 88% seen once. What was sequenced was peripheral blood. This sequence was found in a man older than 75 with acute or convalescent COVID-19.

CDR3: CASSRGRGANYGYTF. CDR3 coding DNA: TGTGCCAGCAGCCGAGGCAGGGGAGCTAACTATGGCTACACCTTC. The chain recombines TRBV4-2 with TRBJ1-2; possible D gene TRBD1, 6 bases. Looked up from germline, CDR1 is LGHNA and CDR2 is YNFKEQ. Trimming left V 4 bases short and J 0 bases short, with 12 bases between. The CDR3 has 15 amino acids.